These 4 T cell receptor beta chains originate from one sample sequenced in a study of blood T cell repertoires in COVID-19 (TCRdb year 2020). Libraries were built with the immunoSEQ multiplex PCR assay. TCRdb took this table from immuneACCESS and kept in-frame rearrangements with V and J called. Such tables lack part of the clones; where checked against another copy, unresolved V genes explain under half of the gap, and the rest is unexplained. The sample table lists more than 90,000 clones, around 90% of them with a count of one. The ten largest clonotypes hold 6.5% to 8.5% of the sample. Sequencing input: peripheral blood. These receptors all stem from a human donor in a cohort sampled during active COVID-19.

The chain has TRBV7-9 and TRBJ2-1; 8 nucleotides line up with TRBD1. V shed 5 bases and J 4 bases; nucleotides not matched to a gene: 4. This CDR3 contains 14 residues. The germline V gene encodes CDR1 SEHNR and CDR2 FQNEAQ (reference sequence). The chain's CDR3 is CASSPRTGYNEQFF. The CDR3 coding sequence is TGTGCCAGCAGCCCCCGGACAGGGTACAATGAGCAGTTCTTC.

The chain joins TRBV7-2 to TRBJ1-2; D uncertain. Trimming shortened V by 1 base and J by 2 bases, and 8 bases separated the two germline ends. From germline, CDR1 is SGHTA and CDR2 FQGNSA. The CDR3 has 14 residues. This CDR3 reads CASSLVSGNYGYTF. CDR3 nucleotide sequence: TGTGCCAGCAGCTTAGTGTCAGGAAACTATGGCTACACCTTC. The full variable domain, completed using reference TRBV7-2 and TRBJ1-2, is GAGVSQSPSNKVTEKGKDVELRCDPISGHTALYWYRQSLGQGLEFLIYFQGNSAPDKSGLPSDRFSAERTGGSVSTLTIQRTQQEDSAVYLCASSLVSGNYGYTFGSGTRLTVV.

The chain links TRBV27 to TRBJ1-5; the match to TRBD1 covers 9 bases. The CDR3 spans 16 residues. J lost 4 bases, V lost 4 bases, and 8 bases had no gene match. CDR1 and CDR2 from the germline V gene are MNHEY and SMNVEV (reference sequence). The chain's CDR3 is CASSSSLGQGNQPQHF. The CDR3 nucleotides are TGTGCCAGCAGTTCCTCTCTGGGACAGGGTAATCAGCCCCAGCATTTT.

The genes are TRBV12-3 or TRBV12-4 and TRBJ2-5, with D possibly matching TRBD1 (6 bases). Trimming removed 5 bases from V and 2 bases from J, with 9 bases in between. The CDR3 loop spans 13 amino acids. The CDR3 region is CASSRGFQETQYF. CDR3 nucleotides: TGTGCCAGCAGTAGGGGGTTTCAAGAGACCCAGTACTTC.